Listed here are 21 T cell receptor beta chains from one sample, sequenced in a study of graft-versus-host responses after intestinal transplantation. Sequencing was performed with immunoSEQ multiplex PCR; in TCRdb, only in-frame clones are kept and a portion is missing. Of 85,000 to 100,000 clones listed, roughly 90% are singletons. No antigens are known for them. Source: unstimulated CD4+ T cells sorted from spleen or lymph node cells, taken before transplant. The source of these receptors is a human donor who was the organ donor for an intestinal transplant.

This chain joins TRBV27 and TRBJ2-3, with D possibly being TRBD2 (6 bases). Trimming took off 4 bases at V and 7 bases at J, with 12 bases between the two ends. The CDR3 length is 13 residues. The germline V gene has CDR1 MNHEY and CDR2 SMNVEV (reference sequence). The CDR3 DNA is TGTGCCAGCAGTTCGGCGGGGAGAAATACGCAGTATTTT. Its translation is CASSSAGRNTQYF.

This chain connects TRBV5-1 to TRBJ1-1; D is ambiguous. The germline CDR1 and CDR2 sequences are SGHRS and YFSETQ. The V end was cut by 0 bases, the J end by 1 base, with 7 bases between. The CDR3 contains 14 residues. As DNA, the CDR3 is TGCGCCAGCAGCTTGGTCGGGAGGAACACTGAAGCTTTCTTT. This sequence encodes CASSLVGRNTEAFF. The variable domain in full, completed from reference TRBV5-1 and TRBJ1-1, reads KAGVTQTPRYLIKTRGQQVTLSCSPISGHRSVSWYQQTPGQGLQFLFEYFSETQRNKGNFPGRFSGRQFSNSRSEMNVSTLELGDSALYLCASSLVGRNTEAFFGQGTRLTVV.

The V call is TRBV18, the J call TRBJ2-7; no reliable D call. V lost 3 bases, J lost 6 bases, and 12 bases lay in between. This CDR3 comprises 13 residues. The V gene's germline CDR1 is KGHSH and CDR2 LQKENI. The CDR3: CASSPVDSVEQYF. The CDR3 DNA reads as TGTGCCAGCTCACCCGTCGATAGTGTCGAGCAGTACTTC.

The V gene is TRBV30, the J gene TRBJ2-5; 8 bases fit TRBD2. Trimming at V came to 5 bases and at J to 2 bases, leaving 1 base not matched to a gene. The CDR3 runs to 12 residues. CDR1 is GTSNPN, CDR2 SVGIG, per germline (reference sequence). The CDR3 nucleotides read TGTGCCTGGGGGACTAGGCAAGAGACCCAGTACTTC. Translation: CAWGTRQETQYF.

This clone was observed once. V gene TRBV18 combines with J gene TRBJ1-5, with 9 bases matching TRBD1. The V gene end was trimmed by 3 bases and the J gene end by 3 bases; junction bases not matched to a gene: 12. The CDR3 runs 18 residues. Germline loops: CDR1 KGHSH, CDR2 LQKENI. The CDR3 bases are TGTGCCAGCTCACCGGGACAGGGTTTAATCAGGCACAATCAGCCCCAGCATTTT. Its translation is CASSPGQGLIRHNQPQHF.

CDR3 DNA sequence: TGTGCCAGCAGCCCGACAGGGAACACTGAAGCTTTCTTT. The encoded protein is CASSPTGNTEAFF. The chain is built from TRBV2 and TRBJ1-1, with a weak D call TRBD1 (6 bases). V lost 6 bases and J lost 1, with 9 bases in between. This CDR3 is built from 13 residues. CDR1 and CDR2 from the germline V gene are SNHLY and FYNNEI.

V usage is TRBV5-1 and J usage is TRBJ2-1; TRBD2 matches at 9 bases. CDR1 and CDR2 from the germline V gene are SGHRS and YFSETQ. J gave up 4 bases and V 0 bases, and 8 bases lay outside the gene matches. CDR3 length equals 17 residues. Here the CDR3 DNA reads TGCGCCAGCAGCTTGGTGGCGGGGGGGACGGTATACAATGAGCAGTTCTTC. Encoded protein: CASSLVAGGTVYNEQFF. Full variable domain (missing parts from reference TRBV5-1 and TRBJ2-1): KAGVTQTPRYLIKTRGQQVTLSCSPISGHRSVSWYQQTPGQGLQFLFEYFSETQRNKGNFPGRFSGRQFSNSRSEMNVSTLELGDSALYLCASSLVAGGTVYNEQFFGPGTRLTVL.

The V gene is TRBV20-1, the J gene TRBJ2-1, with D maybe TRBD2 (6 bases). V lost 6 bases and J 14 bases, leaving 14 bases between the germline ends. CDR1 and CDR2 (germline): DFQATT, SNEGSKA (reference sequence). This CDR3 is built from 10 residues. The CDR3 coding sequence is TGCAGTGCATATCGGGACTTGGAGTTCTTC. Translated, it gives CSAYRDLEFF.

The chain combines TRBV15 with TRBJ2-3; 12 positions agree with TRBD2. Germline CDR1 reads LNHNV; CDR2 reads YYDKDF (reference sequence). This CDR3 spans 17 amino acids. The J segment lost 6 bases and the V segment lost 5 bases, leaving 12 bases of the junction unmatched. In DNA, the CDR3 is TGTGCCACCAGCGAATATGCGACTAGCGGGAGATTGGATACGCAGTATTTT. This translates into CATSEYATSGRLDTQYF.

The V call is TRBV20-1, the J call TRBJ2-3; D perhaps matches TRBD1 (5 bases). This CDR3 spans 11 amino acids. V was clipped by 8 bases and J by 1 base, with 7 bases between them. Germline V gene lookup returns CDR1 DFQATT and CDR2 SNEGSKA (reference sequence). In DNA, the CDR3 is TGCAGTTGGGGCGGCACAGATACGCAGTATTTT. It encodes CSWGGTDTQYF.

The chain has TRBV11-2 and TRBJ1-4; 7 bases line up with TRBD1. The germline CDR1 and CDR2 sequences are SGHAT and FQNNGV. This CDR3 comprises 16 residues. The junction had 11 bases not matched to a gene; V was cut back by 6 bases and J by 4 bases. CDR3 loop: CASSFRQGKVNEKLFF. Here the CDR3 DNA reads TGTGCCAGCAGTTTTAGACAGGGCAAGGTTAATGAAAAACTGTTTTTT.

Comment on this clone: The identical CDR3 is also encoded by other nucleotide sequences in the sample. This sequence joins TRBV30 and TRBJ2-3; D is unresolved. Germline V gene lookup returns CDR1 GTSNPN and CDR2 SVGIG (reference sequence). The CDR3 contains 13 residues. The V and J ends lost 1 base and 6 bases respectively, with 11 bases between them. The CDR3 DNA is TGTGCCTGGAGTGGCGGTCTTTCGGATACGCAGTATTTT. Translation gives CAWSGGLSDTQYF. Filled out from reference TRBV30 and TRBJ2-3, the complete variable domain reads SQTIHQWPATLVQPVGSPLSLECTVEGTSNPNLYWYRQAAGRGLQLLFYSVGIGQISSEVPQNLSASRPQDRQFILSSKKLLLSDSGFYLCAWSGGLSDTQYFGPGTRLTVL.

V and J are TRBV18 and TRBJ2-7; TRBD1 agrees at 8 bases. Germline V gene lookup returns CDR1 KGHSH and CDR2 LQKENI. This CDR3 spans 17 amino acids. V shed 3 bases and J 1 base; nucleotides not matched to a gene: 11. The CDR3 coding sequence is TGTGCCAGCTCACCCGCCCTGGACAGGGAGAGGTCCTACGAGCAGTACTTC. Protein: CASSPALDRERSYEQYF.

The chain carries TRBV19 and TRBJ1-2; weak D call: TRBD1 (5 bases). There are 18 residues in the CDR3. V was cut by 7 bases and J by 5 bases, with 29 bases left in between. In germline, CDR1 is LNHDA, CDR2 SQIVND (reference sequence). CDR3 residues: CASKGTGVSGTLKYGYTF. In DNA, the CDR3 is TGTGCCAGTAAAGGAACAGGTGTTTCAGGCACCTTGAAATATGGCTACACCTTC.

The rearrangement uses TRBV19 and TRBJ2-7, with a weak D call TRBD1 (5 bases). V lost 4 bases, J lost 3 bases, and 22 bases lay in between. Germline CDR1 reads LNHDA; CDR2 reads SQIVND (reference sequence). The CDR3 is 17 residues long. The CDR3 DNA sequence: TGTGCCAGTAGTACTAGGAAGGGGTTTGAGATGAACTACGAGCAGTACTTC. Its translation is CASSTRKGFEMNYEQYF.

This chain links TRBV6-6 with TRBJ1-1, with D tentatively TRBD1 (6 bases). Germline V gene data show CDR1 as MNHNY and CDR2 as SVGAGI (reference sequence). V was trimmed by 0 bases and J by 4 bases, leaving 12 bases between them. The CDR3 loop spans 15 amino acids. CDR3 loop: CASSYSGGAGTEAFF. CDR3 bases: TGTGCCAGCAGTTACTCCGGGGGGGCGGGCACTGAAGCTTTCTTT.

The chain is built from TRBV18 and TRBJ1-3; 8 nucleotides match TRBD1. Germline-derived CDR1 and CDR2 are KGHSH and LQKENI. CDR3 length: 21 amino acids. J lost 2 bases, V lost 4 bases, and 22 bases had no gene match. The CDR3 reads CASSQLRDIWTGTNPGNTIYF. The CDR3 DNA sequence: TGTGCCAGCTCACAACTTCGCGACATATGGACAGGGACTAACCCTGGAAACACCATATATTTT. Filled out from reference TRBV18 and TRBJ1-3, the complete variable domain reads NAGVMQNPRHLVRRRGQEARLRCSPMKGHSHVYWYRQLPEEGLKFMVYLQKENIIDESGMPKERFSAEFPKEGPSILRIQQVVRGDSAAYFCASSQLRDIWTGTNPGNTIYFGEGSWLTVV.

This CDR3 is CSVQGQVDNEQFF. In DNA form, the CDR3 reads TGCAGCGTCCAGGGGCAGGTGGACAATGAGCAGTTCTTC. This chain links TRBV29-1 with TRBJ2-1; weak D call: TRBD1 (6 bases). V was cut by 6 bases and J by 5 bases, with 14 bases left in between. The germline V gene has CDR1 SQVTM and CDR2 ANQGSEA. The CDR3 extends over 13 amino acids.

CDR3 coding DNA: TGCGCCAGCAGCCCGCGTACCAGCGGGGTTAACACCGGGGAGCTGTTTTTT. Its translation: CASSPRTSGVNTGELFF. The chain joins TRBV4-1 to TRBJ2-2; 7 bases are shared with TRBD2. Losses at the gene ends were 4 bases for V and 2 bases for J; bases not matched to a gene: 10. The CDR3 runs to 17 residues. Germline lookup yields CDR1 MGHRA and CDR2 YSYEKL.

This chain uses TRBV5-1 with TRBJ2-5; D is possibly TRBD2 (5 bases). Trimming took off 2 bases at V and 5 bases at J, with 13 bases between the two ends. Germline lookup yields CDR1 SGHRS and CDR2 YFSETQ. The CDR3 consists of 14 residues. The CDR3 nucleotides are TGCGCCAGCAGCTTCACCCCCGGGGTCGAGACCCAGTACTTC. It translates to CASSFTPGVETQYF.

The CDR3 is CASSRGQGVKTQYF. The CDR3 nucleotides are TGTGCCAGCAGCCGGGGACAGGGTGTAAAGACCCAGTACTTC. The V and J genes are TRBV11-1 and TRBJ2-5; 9 nucleotides match TRBD1. V lost 5 bases, J lost 6 bases, and 7 bases stayed unmatched. In germline, CDR1 is SGHAT, CDR2 FQDESV (reference sequence). The CDR3 contains 14 residues.